The 16 T cell receptor beta chains presented below share a single source sample, sequenced in a study of tissue T cells after allogeneic stem cell transplantation. Indicated time point: mouse harvest day 14 after allogeneic transplant. The graft held 10^6 splenic CD5+ T cells and 10^7 T-cell-depleted bone marrow cells. Generated by immunoSEQ multiplex PCR, the TCRdb table keeps only in-frame clones and is missing some. The table records 5,800 or so clones, under 50% of them present only once. The sequencing input was gut tissue. The receptor source for this set is a female BALB/c mouse given C57BL/6 T cells with graft-versus-host disease after an allogeneic hematopoietic cell transplant.

In this sample, this clone is medium-sized (0.01 to 0.1%). Gene names refer to mouse genes. The read ends 1 residue shy of where the CDR3 ends; the end is completed using the germline J gene. The chain has TRBV12-1 and TRBJ2-7; 7 positions match TRBD2. V gave up 1 base and J gave up 0 bases; unmatched junction bases: 5. The CDR3 spans 15 residues. Germline CDR1 reads SGHSN; CDR2 reads HYEKVE. CDR3 sequence reads: CASSLPGGSSYEQYF. The sequenced CDR3 bases are TGTGCCAGCTCTCTTCCTGGGGGTAGCTCCTATGAACAGTAC.

In its sample, this clone was seen a few times. Gene labels here are mouse ones. The read ends 1 residue before the CDR3 terminus; that terminus is restored from the germline J gene. The J gene is TRBJ1-2, the V gene TRBV12-1; no definite D call. V gave up 0 bases and J gave up 3 bases, with 1 base separating them. The CDR3 runs 11 residues. The germline V gene encodes CDR1 SGHSN and CDR2 HYEKVE. The CDR3 here is CASSLDSDYTF. The part of the CDR3 DNA that was read is TGTGCCAGCTCTCTCGACTCCGACTACACC.

A note on this clone: Mouse gene names apply. The read halts 1 residue ahead of the CDR3 end, with the missing end drawn from the germline J gene. The chain carries TRBV3 and TRBJ2-5; 7 nucleotides match TRBD1. V shed 5 bases, J shed 3 bases, and the junction held 2 bases outside the gene matches. The CDR3 sequence is 13 residues long. Germline CDR1 is SNHLY and CDR2 is FYNGKV (reference sequence). This CDR3 reads CASSRQGQDTQYF. The covered CDR3 bases are TGTGCCAGCAGCCGACAGGGACAAGACACCCAGTAC.

Only one count was recorded for this clone. Germline and genes: mouse. The DNA ends 1 residue before the CDR3 does, and the rest of the CDR3 is filled in from the germline J gene. This chain connects TRBV13-3 to TRBJ1-1; D remains ambiguous. Trimming cost V 2 bases and J 2 bases, with 4 bases left between them. The length of the CDR3 is 12 residues. From germline, CDR1 is NNHDY and CDR2 SYVADS. The CDR3 loop reads CASSDSNTEVFF. The CDR3 DNA, read in part, is TGTGCCAGCAGTGACAGCAACACAGAAGTCTTC.

As concerns this clone: All gene names here are mouse names. Read data end 1 residue before the CDR3 end; the end is taken from the germline J gene. The chain uses TRBV1 and TRBJ2-1; TRBD2 aligns across 8 bases. The CDR3 loop spans 16 amino acids. In germline, CDR1 is NSQYPW, CDR2 LRSPGD (reference sequence). V dropped 0 bases and J dropped 6; count of bases not matched to a gene: 7. CDR3 DNA, as far as it was read: TGCACCTGCAGTGCAGATCCTGGGGGGCGCGGTGCTGAGCAGTTC. Protein: CTCSADPGGRGAEQF. The whole CDR3 sequence is CTCSADPGGRGAEQFF.

Within the sample, this clone is medium-sized. These gene names are mouse names. The covered CDR3 bases are TGTGCCAGCACCGACAGTTCTGGAAATACGCTCTAT. The encoded protein is CASTDSSGNTLY. The CDR3 in full is CASTDSSGNTLYF. This sequence joins TRBV3 and TRBJ1-3, with a weak D call TRBD1 (5 bases). The read ends 1 residue early relative to the CDR3; the germline J gene fills the gap. CDR3 length equals 13 residues. From germline, CDR1 is SNHLY and CDR2 FYNGKV (reference sequence). Trimming removed 7 bases from V and 0 bases from J, with 7 bases in between.

Relative to its sample, this clone is large. The gene names here belong to mouse. The CDR3 end is not reached by the read, which stops 1 residue before it; the germline J gene fills it in. The chain couples TRBV26 to TRBJ1-2; 9 nucleotides line up with TRBD1. There are 14 residues in the CDR3. Germline loops: CDR1 KGHPV, CDR2 FQNQEV (reference sequence). V shed 3 bases and J 4 bases; nucleotides not matched to a gene: 3. CDR3 DNA, as far as it was read: TGTGCCAGCAGTCTCGACAGGGGGAGCTCCGACTACACC. This codes for CASSLDRGSSDYT. The full CDR3 protein reads CASSLDRGSSDYTF.

Worth noting for this clone: Gene names refer to mouse genes. The read halts 1 residue ahead of the CDR3 end, with the missing end drawn from the germline J gene. The gene calls are TRBV13-2 and TRBJ2-7; TRBD1 matches at 10 bases. Per the germline V gene, CDR1 is NNHNN and CDR2 is SYGAGS (reference sequence). Trimming cost V 7 bases and J 2 bases; bases outside gene matches: 6. The CDR3 consists of 14 residues. The CDR3 protein is CASSPGQGAYEQYF. The sequenced part of the CDR3 DNA is TGTGCCAGCAGTCCTGGACAGGGGGCCTATGAACAGTAC.

Turning to this clone: Mismatch with germline at one junction end may stem from a read error. Gene names denote mouse genes. The CDR3 is cut off 1 residue early in the read; its end comes from the germline J gene. This chain connects TRBV13-2 to TRBJ1-2; 8 positions match TRBD1. The CDR3 loop spans 15 amino acids. The V gene's germline CDR1 is NNHNN and CDR2 SYGAGS (reference sequence). The CDR3 spells CASSDGQGANSDYTF. Incomplete CDR3 DNA: TGTGCCAGCAGTGATGGACAGGGTGCAAACTCCGACTACACC.

In this sample, this clone turned up once. These gene names are mouse names. The read halts 1 residue ahead of the CDR3 end, with the missing end drawn from the germline J gene. The V and J genes are TRBV12-2 and TRBJ1-4; D may be TRBD1 (6 bases). V lost 0 bases, J lost 3 bases, and 7 bases lay in between. The CDR3 contains 14 residues. CDR1 SGHLS and CDR2 HYDKME come from the germline V gene. Incomplete CDR3 DNA: TGTGCCAGCTCTCTCAAGGGGGCCAACGAAAGATTATTT. The encoded protein is CASSLKGANERLF. The whole CDR3 region reads CASSLKGANERLFF.

Note on this clone: The genes and germline here are from mouse. The CDR3 extends 1 residue past the end of the read, so its final part is completed from the germline J gene. Other DNA sequences in the same sample also yield this CDR3. The chain employs TRBV26 and TRBJ1-1; D remains unclear. This CDR3 is 11 amino acids long. Germline V gives CDR1 KGHPV, CDR2 FQNQEV (reference sequence). The germline V and J ends were trimmed by 4 bases and 1 base, with 1 base remaining between them. This CDR3 reads CASSQNTEVFF. The DNA read from the CDR3 is TGTGCCAGCAGTCAAAACACAGAAGTCTTC.

For this clone: Mouse gene names apply. The read finishes 1 residue shy of the CDR3 end, and the germline J gene is used to complete it. The V call is TRBV12-2, the J call TRBJ2-5, with 9 bases identical to TRBD2. The CDR3 is 14 amino acids. CDR1 SGHLS and CDR2 HYDKME come from the germline V gene. With V trimmed by 2 bases and J by 4 bases, 3 bases remained unmatched. The covered CDR3 bases are TGTGCCAGCTCTCCCGGGACTGGGAAAGACACCCAGTAC. Residues: CASSPGTGKDTQY. From start to end, the CDR3 is CASSPGTGKDTQYF.

Notes on this clone: Gene labels here are mouse ones. The read comes to an end 1 residue before the CDR3 does, leaving the germline J gene to fill in the end. V is TRBV29 and J is TRBJ2-7; 9 bases map to TRBD1. The trim removed 5 bases at V and 4 bases at J, leaving 6 bases unmatched. Germline values: CDR1 MSHET, CDR2 SYDVDS. The CDR3 extends over 14 amino acids. The CDR3 protein is CASSRTGVSYEQYF. Partial CDR3 DNA: TGTGCTAGCAGTCGGACAGGGGTCTCTTATGAACAGTAC.

This clone was observed a handful of times. Gene and germline names: mouse. Coverage ceases 1 residue before the CDR3 finishes, and the germline J gene fills in the end. The chain couples TRBV15 to TRBJ2-7; no reliable D call. CDR1 is SGHND, CDR2 FRSKSL, per germline. V lost 3 bases and J 5 bases, leaving 8 bases between the germline ends. CDR3 size: 12 residues. Incomplete CDR3 DNA: TGTGCCAGCAGTTTCAACAGTCATGAACAGTAC. Its protein is CASSFNSHEQY. The complete CDR3 protein is CASSFNSHEQYF.

Worth noting for this clone: Genes here carry mouse names. The read is 1 residue too short to cover the CDR3 end, so that end is filled in from the germline J gene. The chain joins TRBV19 to TRBJ2-5; no reliable D call. Trimming pared 4 bases from V and 1 base from J, leaving 1 base between. CDR1 FNHDT and CDR2 SITEND come from the germline V gene (reference sequence). The CDR3 consists of 11 residues. The CDR3 bases that were read are TGTGCCAGCAGTTACCAAGACACCCAGTAC. Translating it yields CASSYQDTQY. The whole CDR3 protein is CASSYQDTQYF.

Regarding this clone: Gene labels here are mouse ones. The read ends 1 residue before the CDR3 terminus; that terminus is restored from the germline J gene. The rearrangement links TRBV29 to TRBJ2-7; 7 bases line up with TRBD1. The V segment lost 5 bases and the J segment 4 bases; nucleotides outside the gene matches: 5. Germline values: CDR1 MSHET, CDR2 SYDVDS. The length of the CDR3 is 13 residues. The covered CDR3 bases are TGTGCTAGCAGTCCGTCGGGACAGTATGAACAGTAC. Protein sequence: CASSPSGQYEQY. From start to end, the CDR3 is CASSPSGQYEQYF.